This T cell receptor (beta chain) was sequenced for a study of T cells in Graves' hyperthyroidism and ophthalmopathy. This clonotype occurred many times. Researchers amplified the TCR beta CDR3 regions from RNA transcripts. HTBI primers were used for first-round RT-PCR of the TCR CDR3. TCRdb analysed the multiplex PCR reads with MiXCR anew, one entry per CDR3 protein. This sample yields hundreds of thousands of distinct CDR3 sequences, of which under 15% are seen a single time; around 9.2% belongs to the top ten. Germline lookup yields CDR1 MDHEN and CDR2 SYDVKM. Trimming took off 2 bases at V and 4 bases at J, with 3 bases between the two ends. This CDR3 spans 12 amino acids.

V gene TRBV28 combines with J gene TRBJ1-3; D is ambiguous. Sequenced: blood. The clonotype was recovered from a woman aged 18-30 years with Graves' hyperthyroidism. The CDR3 nucleotides read TGTGCCAGCAGTTTAATGGGAAACACCATATATTTT. It is translated as CASSLMGNTIYF.